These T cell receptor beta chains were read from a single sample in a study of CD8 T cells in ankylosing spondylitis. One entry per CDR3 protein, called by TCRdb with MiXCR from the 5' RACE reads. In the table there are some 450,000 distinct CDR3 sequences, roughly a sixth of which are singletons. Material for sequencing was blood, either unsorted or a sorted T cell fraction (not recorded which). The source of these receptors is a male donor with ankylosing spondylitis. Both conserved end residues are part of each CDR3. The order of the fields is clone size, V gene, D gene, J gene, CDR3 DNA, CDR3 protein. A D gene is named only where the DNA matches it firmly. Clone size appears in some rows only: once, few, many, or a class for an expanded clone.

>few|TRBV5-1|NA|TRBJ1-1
TGCGCCAGCAGCTTAAGATTACAGGGTTCCACTGAAGCTTTCTTT
CASSLRLQGSTEAFF
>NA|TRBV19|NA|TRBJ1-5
TGTGCCAGTAGTATAGATCGAAACCGTCATCAGCCCCAGCATTTT
CASSIDRNRHQPQHF
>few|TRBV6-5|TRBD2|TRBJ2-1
TGTGCCAGCAGCGTCGGGAGGGGGGGGCAGTTCTTC
CASSVGRGGQFF
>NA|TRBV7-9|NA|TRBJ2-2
TGTGCCAGCAGCTTAGTGGCACTCCTCACCGGGGAGCTGTTTTTT
CASSLVALLTGELFF
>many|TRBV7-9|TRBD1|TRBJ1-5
TGTGCCAGCAGCCCTGGACAGGGAGAGTTCAATCAGCCCCAGCATTTT
CASSPGQGEFNQPQHF
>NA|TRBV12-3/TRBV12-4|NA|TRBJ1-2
TGTGCCAGCAGTCCAGTCTCCACGGGTGGCTACACCTTC
CASSPVSTGGYTF
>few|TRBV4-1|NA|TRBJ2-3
TGCGCCAGCAGCCAACCAGCCCGCTCGGAGGGGAACGCGCAGTATTTT
CASSQPARSEGNAQYF
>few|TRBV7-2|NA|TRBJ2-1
TGTGCCAGCAGCTTAATCCGCGGGGTTTGGGATGAGCAGTTCTTC
CASSLIRGVWDEQFF
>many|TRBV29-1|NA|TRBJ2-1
TGCAGCGTTGGGTCGTCCGCTAATGAGCAGTTCTTC
CSVGSSANEQFF
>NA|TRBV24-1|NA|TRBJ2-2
TGTGCCACCAGCGCGAGGGCCCTCCCGAACACCGGGGAGCTGTTTTTT
CATSARALPNTGELFF
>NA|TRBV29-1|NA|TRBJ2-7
TGCAGCGTTGGATCAGGCTCCACCGGCGAGCAGTACTTC
CSVGSGSTGEQYF
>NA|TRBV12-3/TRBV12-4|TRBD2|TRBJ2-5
TGTGCCAGCAGCACCGGGACTAGCGGGAGTCCGGCGCAAGAGACCCAGTACTTC
CASSTGTSGSPAQETQYF
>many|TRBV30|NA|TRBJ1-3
TGTGCCTGGAGCGACAGAAACACCATATATTTT
CAWSDRNTIYF
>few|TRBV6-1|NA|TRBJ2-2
TGTGCCAGCATCAGCGCGAACACCGGGGAGCTGTTTTTT
CASISANTGELFF
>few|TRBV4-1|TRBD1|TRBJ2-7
TGCGCCAGCAGCCCGTTGACAGGGAAAAACTACGAGCAGTACTTC
CASSPLTGKNYEQYF
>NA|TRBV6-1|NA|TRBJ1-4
TGTGCCAGCAGTGTCGGGTACTCTAATGAAAAACTGTTTTTT
CASSVGYSNEKLFF
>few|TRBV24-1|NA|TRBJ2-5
TGTGCCACCAGTGACCCCCGGGGGGCAGGAGAGACCCAGTACTTC
CATSDPRGAGETQYF
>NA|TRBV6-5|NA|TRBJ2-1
TGTGCCAGCAGTTACCCCGGCGGGCAGAGGCAGTTCTTC
CASSYPGGQRQFF
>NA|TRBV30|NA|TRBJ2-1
TGTGCCTGGGGGAGGAATGAGCAGTTCTTC
CAWGRNEQFF
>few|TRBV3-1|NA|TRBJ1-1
TGTGCCAGCAGCCCCCCATCCGCGAACACTGAAGCTTTCTTT
CASSPPSANTEAFF
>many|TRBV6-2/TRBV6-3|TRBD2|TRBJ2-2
TGTGCCAGCCGGATTAGCGGGAGCGTCACCGGGGAGCTGTTTTTT
CASRISGSVTGELFF
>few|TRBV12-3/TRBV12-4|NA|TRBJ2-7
TGTGCCAGCAGCCCGTCCCGGCAATTCTACGAGCAGTACTTC
CASSPSRQFYEQYF
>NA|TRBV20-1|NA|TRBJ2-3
TGCAGTGCTAGCGCAGGGCGGGATACGCAGTATTTT
CSASAGRDTQYF
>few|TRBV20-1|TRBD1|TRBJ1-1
TGCAGTGCCCCGGACAGGGTGACTGAAGCTTTCTTT
CSAPDRVTEAFF
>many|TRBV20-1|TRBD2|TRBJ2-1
TGCAGTGCTAGACACGGGACTAGCCTTGGTCGGAATGAGCAGTTCTTC
CSARHGTSLGRNEQFF
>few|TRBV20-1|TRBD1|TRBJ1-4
TGCAGTGCTAAACCGGGACAGACTAATGAAAAACTGTTTTTT
CSAKPGQTNEKLFF
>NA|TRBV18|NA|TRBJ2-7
TGTGCCAGCTCACAGGGCGGGACCTCCTACGAGCAGTACTTC
CASSQGGTSYEQYF
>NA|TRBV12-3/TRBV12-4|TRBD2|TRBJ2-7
TGTGCCAGCAGTTTAAGGGGACTAGCTAGCGAGCAGTACTTC
CASSLRGLASEQYF
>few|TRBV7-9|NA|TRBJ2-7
TGTGCCAGCAGCTTATGGGCCAGGGAGTACGAGCAGTACTTC
CASSLWAREYEQYF
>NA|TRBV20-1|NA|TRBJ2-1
TGCAGTGCTAGAGATTTGGGGGGATCCTACAATGAGCAGTTCTTC
CSARDLGGSYNEQFF
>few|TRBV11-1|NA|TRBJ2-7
TGTGCCAGCAGCTTAATGGGCAGGGGTTACGAGCAGTACTTC
CASSLMGRGYEQYF
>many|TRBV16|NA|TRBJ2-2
TGTGCCAGCACCCGCGCCCTCGCGAACACCGGGGAGCTGTTTTTT
CASTRALANTGELFF
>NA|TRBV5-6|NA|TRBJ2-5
TGTGCCAGCAGCCCCGTCGGCGGGAAGAAAGAAGAGACCCAGTACTTC
CASSPVGGKKEETQYF
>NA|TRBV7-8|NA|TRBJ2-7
TGTGCCAGCAGCTCATTCGACCCGCCCTACGAGCAGTACTTC
CASSSFDPPYEQYF
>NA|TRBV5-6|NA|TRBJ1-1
TGTGCCAGCAGCCCCAGGGACCCACATTACACTGAAGCTTTCTTT
CASSPRDPHYTEAFF
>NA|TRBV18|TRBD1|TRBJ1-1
TGTGCCAGCTCAGGATTACAGGGGAGTACTGAAGCTTTCTTT
CASSGLQGSTEAFF
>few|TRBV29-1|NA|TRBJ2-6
TGCAGCGTTGAAGATCGGGCAGGGGCTGGGGCCAACGTCCTGACTTTC
CSVEDRAGAGANVLTF
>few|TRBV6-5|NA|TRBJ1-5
TGTGCCAGCAGTTACTCCTCGGCCTCGAATCAGCCCCAGCATTTT
CASSYSSASNQPQHF
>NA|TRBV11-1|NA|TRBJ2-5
TGTGCCAGCAGGGTTAGCAGGGGTGTGGAGACCCAGTACTTC
CASRVSRGVETQYF
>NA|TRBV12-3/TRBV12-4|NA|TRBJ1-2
TGTGCCAGCAGTAAAACAGGGAGGAGTGGCTACACCTTC
CASSKTGRSGYTF
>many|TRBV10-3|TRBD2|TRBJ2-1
TGTGCCATCAGTGACGCTAGCGGGAGGTCGTGGGAGCAGTTCTTC
CAISDASGRSWEQFF
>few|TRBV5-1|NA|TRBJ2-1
TGCGCCAGCAGCCCCGGCGCGGGGGCTCATGACAATGAGCAGTTCTTC
CASSPGAGAHDNEQFF
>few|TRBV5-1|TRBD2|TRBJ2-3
TGCGCCAGCAGCTCCGGACTAGCGCCAGATACGCAGTATTTT
CASSSGLAPDTQYF
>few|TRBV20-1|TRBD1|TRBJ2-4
TGCAGTGCTAGTGGCAGGGGGCGAACCAAAAACATTCAGTACTTC
CSASGRGRTKNIQYF